This TCR beta chain derives from a study of naive and memory T cell subsets. Study-level results: Possibly reflecting memory cells re-expressing CD45RA, a few larger clonotypes occurred in naive repertoires, especially CD8.

Germline CDR1 reads MDHEN; CDR2 reads SYDVKM. V was trimmed by 2 bases and J by 2 bases, leaving 12 bases between them. The CDR3 covers 15 residues. Both TRBC1 and TRBC2 were covered by a beta constant-region primer of two equimolar oligonucleotides. Ligated cDNA was amplified by four rounds of PCR with nested alpha and beta constant-region primers and SP2. TCRdb recomputed calls from the UMI-ligation and nested PCR reads with MiXCR, one row per CDR3 protein. The sample records approximately 150,000 distinct CDR3 sequences, 15% to 20% being singletons. This clonotype was counted a few times. Its antigen is currently unknown.

The sequenced sample consisted of naive CD8+ T cells from blood. The sequence derives from a human donor in good health. The chain combines TRBV28 with TRBJ2-5; a weak D match, TRBD2 (6 bases). The DNA for the CDR3 is TGTGCCAGCAGTTTAAGGGAGGAGCGACAAGAGACCCAGTACTTC. This encodes CASSLREERQETQYF.